This T cell receptor beta chain was found in a study of CD8+ T cells in alopecia areata. Study-level background: Treated patients swallowed 5 to 10 mg of oral tofacitinib twice daily. Patients took tofacitinib for 6 to 18 months, followed by 6 drug-free months.

The treatment denotes: oral pan-JAK inhibitor, 5-10 mg twice daily. CD4+ and CD8+ T cells were sorted from PBMCs stained for CD3, CD4 and CD8. The CDR3 runs to 13 residues. Trimming stripped 6 bases from V and 7 bases from J, with 15 bases between. RNA was extracted and reverse transcribed into cDNA as the sequencing template. The assay was immunoSEQ multiplex PCR, and TCRdb's table has in-frame clones only and misses some. This sample carries 150,000 to 200,000 clones, 60% of them seen once, and the ten largest clones take 1%. The table lists this clone with a few counts. This sequence joins TRBV23-1 and TRBJ1-1, with unresolved D. TRBV23-1 is reported as an ORF; its role is uncertain. The specimen comprised CD4+ T cells sorted from blood, sampled at week 24, from a patient treated with tofacitinib. This sequence originates from a human donor with alopecia areata. The CDR3 nucleotides are TGCGCCAGCAGACAACCGGCGGGGATTGAAGCTTTCTTT. Translating gives CASRQPAGIEAFF.